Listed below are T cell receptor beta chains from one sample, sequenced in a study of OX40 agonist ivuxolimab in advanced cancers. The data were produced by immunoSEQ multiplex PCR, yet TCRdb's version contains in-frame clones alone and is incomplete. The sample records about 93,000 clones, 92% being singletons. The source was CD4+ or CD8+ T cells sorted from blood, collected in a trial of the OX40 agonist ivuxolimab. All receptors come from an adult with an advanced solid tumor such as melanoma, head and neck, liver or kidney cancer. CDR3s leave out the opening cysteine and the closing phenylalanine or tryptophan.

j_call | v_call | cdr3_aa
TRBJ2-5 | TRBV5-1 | ASSVAGAGGSPLETQY
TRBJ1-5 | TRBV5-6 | ASSLGVTQPQH
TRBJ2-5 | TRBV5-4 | ASSLPHLGVETQY
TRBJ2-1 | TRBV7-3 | ASSDLAGGHNEQF
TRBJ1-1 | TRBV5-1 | ASSLGGSNTEAF
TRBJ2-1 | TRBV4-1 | ASSQVRGGYNEQF
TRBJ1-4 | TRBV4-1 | ASSQLDAGGAGKLF
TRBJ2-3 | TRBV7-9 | ASSRPGEDTQY
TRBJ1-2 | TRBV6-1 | ASSGTGEYGYT
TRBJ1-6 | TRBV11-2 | ASSPGGQGSSPLH
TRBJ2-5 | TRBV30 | AWRQGSETQY
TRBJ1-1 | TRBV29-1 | SGVGLGTEAF
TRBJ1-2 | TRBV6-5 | ASSPGQGLFGYT
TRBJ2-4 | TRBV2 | ASSEDTATKNIQY
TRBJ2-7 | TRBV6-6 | ASSSDRYYEQY
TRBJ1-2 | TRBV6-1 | ASSLGQGDYGYT
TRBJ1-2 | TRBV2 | ASSATTGGGNGYT
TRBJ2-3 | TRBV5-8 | ASSPGQGLVTDTQY
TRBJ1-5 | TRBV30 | AWGRDSNQPQH
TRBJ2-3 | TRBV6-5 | ASSPGQPTDTQY
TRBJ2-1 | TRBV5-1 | ASSLDVYNEQF
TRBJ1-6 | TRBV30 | AWSVKGSSYNSPLH
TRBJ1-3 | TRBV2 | ASRQGHPGNTIY
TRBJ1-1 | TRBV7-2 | ASSSTAGGTEAF
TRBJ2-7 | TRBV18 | ASSPPGSGLGYEQY
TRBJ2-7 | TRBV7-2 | ASSLVVSYEQY
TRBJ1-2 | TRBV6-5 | ASSYQRNYGYT
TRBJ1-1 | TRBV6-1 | ATPRQGATEAF
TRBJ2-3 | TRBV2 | ASTRGGVTDTQY
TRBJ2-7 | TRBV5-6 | ASSADNRYYEQY
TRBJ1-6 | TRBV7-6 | ASSLPGAPLH
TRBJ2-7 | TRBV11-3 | ASSTGPREQY
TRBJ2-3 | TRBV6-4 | ASSAQGTNTDTQY
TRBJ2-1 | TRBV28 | ASFSGSYNEQF
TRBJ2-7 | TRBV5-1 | ASRTGGSSYEQY
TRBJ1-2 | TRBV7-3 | ASSPGSNYGYT
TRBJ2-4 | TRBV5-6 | ASSLEGANIQY
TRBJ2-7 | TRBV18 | ASSPPPGSVHEQY
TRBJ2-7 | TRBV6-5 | ASSYRASEQY
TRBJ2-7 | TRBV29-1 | SAGEGGTGRYEQY
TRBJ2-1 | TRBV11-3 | ASSLVAGDNEQF
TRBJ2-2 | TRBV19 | ASGGRRTGAGELF
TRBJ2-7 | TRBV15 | ATSRDGVEQY
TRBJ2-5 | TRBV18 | ASSLVQETQY
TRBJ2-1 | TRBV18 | ASSPLPRNEQF
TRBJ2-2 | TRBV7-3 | ASSLKQREFTATGELF
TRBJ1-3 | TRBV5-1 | ASSLGVTVSGNTIY
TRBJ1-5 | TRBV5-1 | ASSLSGNQPQH
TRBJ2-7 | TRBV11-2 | ASSLVASGPDEQY
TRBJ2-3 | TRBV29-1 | SVGGTGLGLGTDTQY
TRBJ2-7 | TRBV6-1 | ASRGLAEGTYEQY
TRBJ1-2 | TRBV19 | ASSSPGRDYGYT
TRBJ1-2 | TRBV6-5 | ASSEMGQTYGYT
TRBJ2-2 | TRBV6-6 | ASSGFQGSGELF
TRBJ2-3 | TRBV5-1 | ASSLGFGTGTDTQY
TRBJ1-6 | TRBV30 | AWSGDRDSPLH